The 14 T cell receptor beta chains below were found in one sample sequenced in a study of blood T cell repertoires in COVID-19. Clones were read by immunoSEQ multiplex PCR, and TCRdb kept only the in-frame ones, dropping some. The data hold 93,000 or so clones, with approximately 88% observed a single time. Sequencing was done on a sample of peripheral blood. Receptors originate from a woman in her fifties or sixties with acute or convalescent COVID-19.

This clone was counted a few times. The genes are TRBV28 and TRBJ1-2; D not certain. CDR1 MDHEN and CDR2 SYDVKM come from the germline V gene. Between the trimmed V and J ends, which lost 5 bases and 8 bases, there was a span of 9 bases. The CDR3 has 11 residues. As DNA, the CDR3 is TGTGCCAGCAGTGCGCTAATCGGCTACACCTTC. Protein product: CASSALIGYTF.

The CDR3 loop reads CASSLVPSGGETQYF. The DNA for the CDR3 is TGTGCCAGCAGCTTAGTCCCTAGCGGGGGAGAGACCCAGTACTTC. The rearrangement links TRBV11-2 to TRBJ2-5; 10 nucleotides agree with TRBD2. Germline CDR1 and CDR2: SGHAT and FQNNGV. The CDR3 has 15 residues. V was pared by 1 base and J by 4 bases, with 3 bases of the junction left unmatched.

In this sample, this clone turned up once. The chain employs TRBV6-2 or TRBV6-3 and TRBJ2-7, with TRBD2 as a possible D gene (5 bases). Per the germline V gene, CDR1 is MNHEY and CDR2 is SVGEGT. The CDR3 has 14 residues. Trimming removed 6 bases from V and 2 bases from J, with 14 bases in between. In DNA, the CDR3 is TGTGCCAGCAGCCAGGACTTCCCCGCCTACGAGCAGTACGTC. Amino acid sequence: CASSQDFPAYEQYV.

CDR3 nucleotides: TGTGCCAGCAGCTTATTCGGGAGTTTAACTAATGAAAAACTGTTTTTT. Translation: CASSLFGSLTNEKLFF. The V and J genes are TRBV7-9 and TRBJ1-4; D is ambiguous. The CDR3 consists of 16 residues. Germline V gene data show CDR1 as SEHNR and CDR2 as FQNEAQ (reference sequence). Trimming cost V 2 bases and J 1 base, with 11 bases left between them.

The chain recombines TRBV6-1 with TRBJ2-7, with TRBD1 matching over 7 bases. The CDR3 is 14 residues long. Germline V gives CDR1 MNHNS, CDR2 SASEGT. The junction had 8 bases not matched to a gene; V was cut back by 3 bases and J by 6 bases. CDR3 DNA: TGTGCCAGCAGTGAGACAGGGAGATCCAGCGAGCAGTACTTC. As protein: CASSETGRSSEQYF.

The chain couples TRBV29-1 to TRBJ2-7, with 8 bases lining up with TRBD1. There are 13 residues in the CDR3. Germline V gives CDR1 SQVTM, CDR2 ANQGSEA. V was clipped by 2 bases and J by 1 base; unmatched bases: 1. CDR3 nucleotide sequence: TGCAGCGTTGAAAGGACAGGGTCCTACGAGCAGTACTTC. Amino acid sequence: CSVERTGSYEQYF.

As concerns this clone: The same CDR3 also results from other DNA sequences found in this sample. The chain couples TRBV20-1 to TRBJ1-2; D possibly corresponds to TRBD1 (6 bases). This CDR3 contains 11 residues. Germline loops: CDR1 DFQATT, CDR2 SNEGSKA (reference sequence). The ends were cut back, 2 bases at V and 6 bases at J, with 7 bases in the middle. The CDR3 protein is CSARQGNGYTF. As DNA, the CDR3 is TGCAGTGCTAGACAGGGGAATGGCTACACCTTC.

The chain combines TRBV5-4 with TRBJ2-1; D is ambiguous. Germline CDR1 reads SGHNT; CDR2 reads YYREEE (reference sequence). V was trimmed by 4 bases and J by 1 base, leaving 15 bases between them. The CDR3 spans 16 residues. This chain's CDR3 is CASSTKASSSYNEQFF. The CDR3 DNA is TGTGCCAGCAGCACGAAGGCTAGTAGTTCCTACAATGAGCAGTTCTTC.

The rearrangement uses TRBV11-3 and TRBJ2-3, with a tentative D call TRBD2 (5 bases). This CDR3 comprises 14 residues. V lost 4 bases and J 2 bases, leaving 10 bases between the germline ends. Germline V gene lookup returns CDR1 SGHNT and CDR2 YENEEA. As DNA, the CDR3 is TGTGCCAGCAGCTCTCAGACTACCACAGATACGCAGTATTTT. This gives the protein CASSSQTTTDTQYF.

The chain links TRBV19 to TRBJ1-2; D not resolved. The length of the CDR3 is 15 residues. With 3 bases removed from V and 7 bases from J, the gap between germline ends came to 18 bases. The germline gives CDR1 LNHDA, CDR2 SQIVND (reference sequence). The DNA of the CDR3 is TGTGCCAGTAGTATCTTAACAGACGCCTCCCGTGGCTACACCTTC. Residues: CASSILTDASRGYTF.

The genes are TRBV7-8 and TRBJ1-1; TRBD1 matches 7 bases. Trimming removed 0 bases from V and 0 bases from J; junction bases left unmatched: 7. The germline V gene encodes CDR1 SGHVS and CDR2 FQNEAQ. The CDR3 is 17 residues long. The CDR3 loop reads CASSLADREVVNTEAFF. CDR3 nucleotide sequence: TGTGCCAGCAGCTTAGCCGACAGGGAAGTAGTGAACACTGAAGCTTTCTTT.

The chain carries TRBV9 and TRBJ2-1; weak D call: TRBD1 (7 bases). Trimming removed 3 bases at V and 6 bases at J, with 16 bases between. This CDR3 comprises 15 residues. The V gene's germline CDR1 is SGDLS and CDR2 YYNGEE. The CDR3 DNA follows: TGTGCCAGCAGCGCCCTCGGGACAGCGGGCAATGAGCAGTTCTTC. Translating gives CASSALGTAGNEQFF.

The count of this clone is one. The V and J genes are TRBV3-1 (or the pseudogene TRBV3-2) and TRBJ1-4; D perhaps matches TRBD1 (5 bases). Germline V CDR1 and CDR2: LGHDT, YNNKEL (reference sequence). The CDR3 runs 16 residues. V was cut by 1 base and J by 3 bases, with 12 bases left in between. As DNA, the CDR3 is TGTGCCAGCAGCCAAGGACGGGGGTTGGCTAATGAAAAACTGTTTTTT. Residues: CASSQGRGLANEKLFF.

J is TRBJ1-3 and V is TRBV3-1 (or the pseudogene TRBV3-2); possible D gene TRBD1, 6 bases. CDR1 is LGHDT and CDR2 is YNNKEL in the germline V gene (reference sequence). The CDR3 spans 16 residues. The V gene lost 2 bases and the J gene lost 4 bases, with 15 bases spanning the gap. The CDR3 DNA reads as TGTGCCAGCAGCCAAACCCGGACAGTAAGCGGAAACACCATATATTTT. It specifies CASSQTRTVSGNTIYF.